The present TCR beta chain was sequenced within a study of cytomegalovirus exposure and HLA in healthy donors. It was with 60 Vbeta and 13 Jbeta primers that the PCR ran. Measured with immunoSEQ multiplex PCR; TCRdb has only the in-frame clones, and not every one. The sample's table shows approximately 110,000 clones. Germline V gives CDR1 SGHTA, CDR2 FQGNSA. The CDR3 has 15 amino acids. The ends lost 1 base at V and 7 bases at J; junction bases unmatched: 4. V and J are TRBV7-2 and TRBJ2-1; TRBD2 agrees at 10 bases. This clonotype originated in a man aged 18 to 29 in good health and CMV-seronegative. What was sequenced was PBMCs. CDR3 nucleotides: TGTGCCAGCAGCTTAGTAGCGGGAGGCGAGAATGAGCAGTTCTTC. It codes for CASSLVAGGENEQFF.